This T cell receptor (beta chain) stems from a study of T cells after posttransplantation cyclophosphamide. From germline, CDR1 is SGHDT and CDR2 YYEEEE. Trimming cost V 4 bases and J 1 base; bases outside gene matches: 5. This CDR3 spans 16 amino acids. This clone has only a few counts. Only in-frame clones appear in the TCRdb table, and some are missing; sequencing was by immunoSEQ multiplex PCR. The sample holds about 33,000 clones, and no clone turns up only once. The receptor's source is a girl under 18 in good health, CMV-negative, and a related stem cell transplant donor. The sequenced sample consisted of PBMCs. This chain joins TRBV5-6 and TRBJ1-6, with 7 bases that match TRBD1. CDR3 protein: CASSPRDRSYNSPLHF. CDR3 sequence (DNA): TGTGCCAGCAGCCCAAGGGACAGATCCTATAATTCACCCCTCCACTTT. The full variable domain, its missing parts supplied by reference TRBV5-6 and TRBJ1-6, is DAGVTQSPTHLIKTRGQQVTLRCSPKSGHDTVSWYQQALGQGPQFIFQYYEEEERQRGNFPDRFSGHQFPNYSSELNVNALLLGDSALYLCASSPRDRSYNSPLHFGNGTRLTVT.